Below are 5 T cell receptor beta chains sequenced from a single sample in a study of control samples from healthy donors and cancer patients. Some clones are missing from TCRdb's copy, which holds only in-frame ones; the method was immunoSEQ multiplex PCR. Among about 160,000 clones listed, just over 90% were seen once. The material sequenced was blood. These receptors originate from a woman between 55 and 75 years old in good health.

As concerns this clone: The germline gene is not matched at one end of the junction; a read error may be the cause. This sequence joins TRBV7-7 and TRBJ2-2; perhaps D is TRBD1 or TRBD2 (5 bases each). The CDR3 extends over 13 amino acids. Germline V lookup: CDR1 SSHAT, CDR2 FNYEAQ (reference sequence). CDR3 in DNA: TGTGCTAGCAGCTTAGGGACCGCCGGGGAGCTGTTTTTT. Translation gives CASSLGTAGELFF.

The chain uses TRBV19 and TRBJ1-6; D not certain. Germline V gene lookup returns CDR1 LNHDA and CDR2 SQIVND (reference sequence). The CDR3 has 15 residues. V was cut by 3 bases and J by 0 bases, with 6 bases left in between. Here the CDR3 DNA reads TGTGCCAGTAGTATGCGGGGCTCCTATAATTCACCCCTCCACTTT. Protein sequence: CASSMRGSYNSPLHF.

The rearrangement links TRBV10-1 to TRBJ1-2; D is unresolved. Trimming cost V 0 bases and J 8 bases, with 16 bases left between them. CDR1 is WNHNN, CDR2 SYGVQD, per germline (reference sequence). This CDR3 contains 15 residues. The CDR3 region has the DNA TGCGCCAGCAGTGAGTCGACTCGACCAGCGCGCGGCTACACCTTC. Translated: CASSESTRPARGYTF.

The DNA of the CDR3 is TGTGCCACCAGTGATTTAGGTTTAAATGAAAAACTGTTTTTT. This translates into CATSDLGLNEKLFF. This sequence joins TRBV24-1 and TRBJ1-4; unclear D gene. Germline CDR1 KGHDR, CDR2 SFDVKD. V was trimmed by 1 base and J by 5 bases, leaving 7 bases between them. The CDR3 has 14 residues.

A remark on this clone: Other DNA sequences in this sample translate to the same CDR3. CDR3 DNA: TGCGCCAGCAGCCAGGGCAGGAGGGTTGGGGAAAAACTGTTTTTT. Its protein is CASSQGRRVGEKLFF. The rearrangement uses TRBV4-3 and TRBJ1-4; D is unresolved. The germline V gene encodes CDR1 LGHNA and CDR2 YSLEER. V dropped 3 bases and J dropped 8 bases, with 16 bases sitting between them. CDR3 length equals 15 residues.